This T cell receptor beta chain was identified in a study of cytomegalovirus exposure and HLA in healthy donors. Whole-study results and caveats: Sequencing probably produced one cluster of sequence variants that were highly shared. Later analysis identified a missense DCLRE1C variant that was linked to TCR beta V- and J-gene trimming.

This PCR relied on a set of 60 Vbeta primers and 13 Jbeta primers. The data were produced by immunoSEQ multiplex PCR, yet TCRdb's version contains in-frame clones alone and is incomplete. The repertoire includes about 90,000 clones, nearly 70% of them detected once, and roughly 15% sits in the top ten. Germline lookup yields CDR1 SGHTA and CDR2 FQGTGA. The CDR3 spans 14 residues. V was pared by 3 bases and J by 9 bases, with 4 bases of the junction left unmatched. With regard to this clone: Its target is not known.

V usage is TRBV7-3 and J usage is TRBJ2-1; TRBD2 aligns across 11 bases. The specimen was PBMCs. This sequence was found in a woman between 45 and 60 years old in good health and CMV-seropositive. The CDR3: CASSFGLAGGEQFF. The CDR3 region has the DNA TGTGCCAGCAGCTTCGGTCTAGCGGGGGGTGAGCAGTTCTTC. The whole variable domain, remainder taken from reference TRBV7-3 and TRBJ2-1, is GAGVSQTPSNKVTEKGKYVELRCDPISGHTALYWYRQSLGQGPEFLIYFQGTGAADDSGLPNDRFFAVRPEGSVSTLKIQRTERGDSAVYLCASSFGLAGGEQFFGPGTRLTVL.